These 6 T cell receptor beta chains were sequenced from one sample in a study of cytomegalovirus exposure and HLA in healthy donors. Amplification used 60 Vbeta primers and 13 Jbeta primers. Generated by immunoSEQ multiplex PCR, the TCRdb table keeps only in-frame clones and is missing some. Of 130,000 or so clones listed, approximately 87% are singletons. The material sequenced was PBMCs. These receptors all come from a man aged 40-50 years in good health and CMV-seronegative.

V usage is TRBV11-3 and J usage is TRBJ1-1; D remains ambiguous. The CDR3 has 12 amino acids. Germline V gives CDR1 SGHNT, CDR2 YENEEA. The V and J ends lost 1 base and 5 bases respectively, with 5 bases between them. DNA for the CDR3: TGTGCCAGCAGCTTAGCAGGAACTGAAGCTTTCTTT. This sequence encodes CASSLAGTEAFF.

The chain is built from TRBV27 and TRBJ1-6; 10 bases line up with TRBD1. Germline assignment: CDR1 MNHEY and CDR2 SMNVEV (reference sequence). The V segment lost 3 bases and the J segment 7 bases; nucleotides outside the gene matches: 21. The CDR3 runs 21 residues. The CDR3 reads CASSFTLVPGQGSLGNSPLHF. CDR3 in DNA: TGTGCCAGCAGTTTCACATTAGTCCCGGGACAGGGGAGCCTAGGGAATTCACCCCTCCACTTT.

V is TRBV4-3 and J is TRBJ2-7; 10 bases fit TRBD2. The germline CDR1 and CDR2 sequences are LGHNA and YSLEER. Trimming cost V 1 base and J 5 bases; bases outside gene matches: 5. This CDR3 contains 15 residues. The CDR3: CASSQVSGRAHEQYF. The CDR3 bases are TGCGCCAGCAGCCAAGTCAGCGGGAGGGCCCACGAGCAGTACTTC.

This chain uses TRBV18 with TRBJ2-5, with 7 bases that match TRBD1. The V and J ends lost 5 bases and 3 bases, in that order; junction bases with no gene match: 3. CDR3 length equals 13 residues. The V gene's germline CDR1 is KGHSH and CDR2 LQKENI. CDR3 loop: CASSTGTEETQYF. The CDR3 nucleotides are TGTGCCAGCTCAACCGGGACAGAAGAGACCCAGTACTTC.

The chain uses TRBV4-1 and TRBJ2-7; TRBD1 matches 9 bases. J gave up 9 bases and V 2 bases, and 11 bases lay outside the gene matches. Germline values: CDR1 MGHRA, CDR2 YSYEKL. The CDR3 consists of 15 residues. CDR3: CASSQPISGTGRQYF. In DNA form, the CDR3 reads TGCGCCAGCAGCCAACCAATATCCGGGACAGGGAGGCAGTACTTC.

A few counts support this clone. V is TRBV27 and J is TRBJ2-3; 7 bases match TRBD2. The CDR3 contains 16 residues. Germline assignment: CDR1 MNHEY and CDR2 SMNVEV (reference sequence). The V and J ends lost 2 bases and 0 bases, in that order; junction bases with no gene match: 5. Here the CDR3 DNA reads TGTGCCAGCAGTTTAATCGCTAGCGGTAGCACAGATACGCAGTATTTT. The encoded protein is CASSLIASGSTDTQYF.